What follows is one T cell receptor (beta chain) and its context. The data originate from a study of blood T cell repertoires in COVID-19. For the study at large: COVID-19 samples, acute and convalescent, were from the United States, Italy and Spain. T cells, B-cell-depleted T cells, or PBMCs provided the cDNA or gDNA that served as material.

Germline V gives CDR1 MNHEY, CDR2 SVGAGI. The V end was cut by 0 bases, the J end by 6 bases, with 18 bases between. The CDR3 consists of 16 residues. In the source study's methods: How many nucleated cells were present was estimated from reference gene primer amplification. TCRdb keeps only in-frame clones here, not all; method: immunoSEQ multiplex PCR. Clonal size and the V and J genes are those of that table, whereas D and trimming came from the DNA. The sample contains around 72,000 clones, more than 75% of which appear only once. The chain recombines TRBV6-5 with TRBJ2-7; D gene ambiguous. This receptor was identified in a human donor in a cohort sampled during active COVID-19. The specimen was peripheral blood. The CDR3 DNA reads as TGTGCCAGCAGTTACTCACCCCCGGGTGGTGGCGGCGAGCAGTACTTC. This codes for CASSYSPPGGGGEQYF.